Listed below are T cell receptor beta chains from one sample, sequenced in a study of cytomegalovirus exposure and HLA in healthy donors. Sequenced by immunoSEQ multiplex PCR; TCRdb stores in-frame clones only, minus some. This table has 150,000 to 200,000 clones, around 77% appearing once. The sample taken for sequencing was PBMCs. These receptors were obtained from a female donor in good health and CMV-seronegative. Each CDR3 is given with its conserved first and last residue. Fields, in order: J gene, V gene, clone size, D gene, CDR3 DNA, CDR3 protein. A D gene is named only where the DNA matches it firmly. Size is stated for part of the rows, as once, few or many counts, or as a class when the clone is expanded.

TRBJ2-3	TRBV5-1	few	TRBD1	TGCGCCAGCAGCTTGGCCGGTCAGGGGGCCTCAGATACGCAGTATTTT	CASSLAGQGASDTQYF
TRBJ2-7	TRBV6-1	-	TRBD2	TGTGCCAGCAGCGCCGGGACTAGCTCCTACGCGCAGTACTTC	CASSAGTSSYAQYF
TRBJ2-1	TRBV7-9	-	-	TGTGCCAGCAGCTTTAATTACAATGAGCAGTTCTTC	CASSFNYNEQFF
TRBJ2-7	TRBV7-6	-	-	TGTGCCAGCAGCTTGACAGACTCCTACGAGCAGTACTTC	CASSLTDSYEQYF
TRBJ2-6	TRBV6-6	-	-	TGTGCCAGCAGAACACAGGGTACTGGGGCCAACGTCCTGACTTTC	CASRTQGTGANVLTF
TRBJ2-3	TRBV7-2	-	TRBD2	TGTGCCAGCAGCTTAGAGGCGGGAGACCCAGATACGCAGTATTTT	CASSLEAGDPDTQYF
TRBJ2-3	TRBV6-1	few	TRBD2	TGTGCCAGTGGGAGCGGGGGGCACACAGATACGCAGTATTTT	CASGSGGHTDTQYF
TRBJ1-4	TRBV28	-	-	TGTGCCAGCAGGCGTGGGCGGGCTGAAAAACTGTTTTTT	CASRRGRAEKLFF
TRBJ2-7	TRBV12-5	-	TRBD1	TGTGCTAGTGGTTTGTCCCTACCGGGACAGGGATCCTACGAGCAGTACTTC	CASGLSLPGQGSYEQYF
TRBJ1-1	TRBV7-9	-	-	TGTGCCAGCAGTTATTCCCAGGGAAAGGGTGAAGCTTTCTTT	CASSYSQGKGEAFF
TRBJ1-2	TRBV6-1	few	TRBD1	TGTGCCAGCAGTACCAGGACAGGGCGGGTCTATGGCTACACCTTC	CASSTRTGRVYGYTF
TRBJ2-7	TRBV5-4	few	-	TGTGCCAGCAGCCCACGGACCGACAGCTCCTACGAGCAGTACTTC	CASSPRTDSSYEQYF
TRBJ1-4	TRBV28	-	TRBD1	TGTGCCAGCAGTCTCCAGGGGGCCGCGAATGAAAAACTGTTTTTT	CASSLQGAANEKLFF
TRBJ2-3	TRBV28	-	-	TGTGCCAGCAGTGGGACTTCCCGAGGGCAGTATTTT	CASSGTSRGQYF
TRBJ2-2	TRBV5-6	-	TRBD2	TGTGCCAGCACCCGAGGACCCATAGCGGGGGATCACACCGGGGAGCTGTTTTTT	CASTRGPIAGDHTGELFF
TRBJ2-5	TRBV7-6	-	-	TGTGCCAGCAGCCTAGGGTTCGGGGGAAGGCGCCAAGAGACCCAGTACTTC	CASSLGFGGRRQETQYF